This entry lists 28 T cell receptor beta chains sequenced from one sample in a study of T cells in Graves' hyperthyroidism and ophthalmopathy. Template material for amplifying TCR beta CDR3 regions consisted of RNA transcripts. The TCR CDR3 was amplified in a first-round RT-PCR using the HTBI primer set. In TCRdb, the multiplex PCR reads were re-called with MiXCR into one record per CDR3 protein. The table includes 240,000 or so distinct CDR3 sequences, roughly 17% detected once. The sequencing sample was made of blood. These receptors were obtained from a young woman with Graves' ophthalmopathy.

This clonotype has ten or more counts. The chain's CDR3 is CSAPGQETRQTNEKLFF. The CDR3 bases are TGCAGTGCACCGGGACAGGAGACCCGACAGACTAATGAAAAACTGTTTTTT. The chain has TRBV20-1 and TRBJ1-4; 8 bases map to TRBD1. The CDR3 runs to 17 residues. CDR1 DFQATT and CDR2 SNEGSKA come from the germline V gene (reference sequence). V was clipped by 6 bases and J by 2 bases; unmatched bases: 14.

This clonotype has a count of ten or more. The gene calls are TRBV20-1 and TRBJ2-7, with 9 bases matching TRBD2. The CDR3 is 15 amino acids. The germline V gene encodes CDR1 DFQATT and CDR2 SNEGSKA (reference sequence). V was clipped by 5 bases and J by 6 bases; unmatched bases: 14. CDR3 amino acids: CSAGQPGGRAGEQYF. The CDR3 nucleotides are TGCAGTGCTGGGCAGCCTGGCGGGAGGGCTGGCGAGCAGTACTTC.

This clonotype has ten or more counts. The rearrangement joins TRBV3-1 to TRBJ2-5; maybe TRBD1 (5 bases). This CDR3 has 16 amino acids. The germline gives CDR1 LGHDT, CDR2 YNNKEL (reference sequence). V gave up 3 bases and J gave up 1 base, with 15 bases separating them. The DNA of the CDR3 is TGTGCCAGCAGCCATCTTAACGGACAAAGCCAAGAGACCCAGTACTTC. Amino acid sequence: CASSHLNGQSQETQYF.

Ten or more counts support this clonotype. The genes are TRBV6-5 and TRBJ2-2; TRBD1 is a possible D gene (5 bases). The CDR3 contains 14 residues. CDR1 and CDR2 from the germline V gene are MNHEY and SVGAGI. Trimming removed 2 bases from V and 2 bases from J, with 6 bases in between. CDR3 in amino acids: CASSYRGNTGELFF. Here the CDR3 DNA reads TGTGCCAGCAGTTACAGGGGTAACACCGGGGAGCTGTTTTTT.

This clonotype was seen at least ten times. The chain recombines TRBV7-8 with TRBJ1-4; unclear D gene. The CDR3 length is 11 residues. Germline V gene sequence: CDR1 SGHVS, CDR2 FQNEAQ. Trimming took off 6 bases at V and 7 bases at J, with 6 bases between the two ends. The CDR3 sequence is CASRKGEKLFF. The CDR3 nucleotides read TGTGCCAGCAGAAAGGGTGAAAAACTGTTTTTT.

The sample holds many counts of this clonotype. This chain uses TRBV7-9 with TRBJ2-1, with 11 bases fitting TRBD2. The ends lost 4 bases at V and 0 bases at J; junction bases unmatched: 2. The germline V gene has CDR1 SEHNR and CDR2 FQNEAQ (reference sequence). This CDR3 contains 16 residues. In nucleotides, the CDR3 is TGTGCCAGCAGCTCTAGCGGGAGGAGCTCCTACAATGAGCAGTTCTTC. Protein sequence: CASSSSGRSSYNEQFF.

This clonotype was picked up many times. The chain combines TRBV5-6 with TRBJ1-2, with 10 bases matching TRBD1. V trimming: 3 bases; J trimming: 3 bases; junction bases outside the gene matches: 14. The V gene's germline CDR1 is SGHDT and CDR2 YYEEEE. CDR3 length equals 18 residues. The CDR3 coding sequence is TGTGCCAGCAGCTCGGGGGCGGACAGGGGGATTGTAGACTATGGCTACACCTTC. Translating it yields CASSSGADRGIVDYGYTF.

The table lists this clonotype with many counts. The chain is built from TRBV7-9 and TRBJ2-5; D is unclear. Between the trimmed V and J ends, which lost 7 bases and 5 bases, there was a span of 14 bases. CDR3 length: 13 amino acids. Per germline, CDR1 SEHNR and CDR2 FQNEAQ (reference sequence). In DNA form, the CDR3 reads TGTGCCAGCACCCCGGACCAGTCCGAGACCCAGTACTTC. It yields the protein CASTPDQSETQYF.

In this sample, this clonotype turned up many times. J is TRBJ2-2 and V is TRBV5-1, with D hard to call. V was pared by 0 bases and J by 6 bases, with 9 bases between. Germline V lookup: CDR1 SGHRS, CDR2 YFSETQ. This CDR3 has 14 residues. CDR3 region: CASSLEGSPGELFF. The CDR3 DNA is TGCGCCAGCAGCTTGGAGGGTAGTCCCGGGGAGCTGTTTTTT.

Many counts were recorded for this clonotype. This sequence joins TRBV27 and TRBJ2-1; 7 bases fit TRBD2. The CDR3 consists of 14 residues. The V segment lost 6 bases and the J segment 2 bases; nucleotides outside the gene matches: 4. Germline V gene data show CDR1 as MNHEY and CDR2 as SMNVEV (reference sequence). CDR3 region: CASSAGLTYNEQFF. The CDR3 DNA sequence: TGTGCCAGCAGCGCGGGACTAACCTACAATGAGCAGTTCTTC.

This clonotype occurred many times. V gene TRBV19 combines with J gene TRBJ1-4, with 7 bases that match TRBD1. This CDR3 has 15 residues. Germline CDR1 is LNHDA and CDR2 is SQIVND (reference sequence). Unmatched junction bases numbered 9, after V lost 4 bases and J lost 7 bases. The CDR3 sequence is CASSTLTGIGEKLFF. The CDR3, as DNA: TGTGCCAGTAGTACACTGACAGGGATCGGTGAAAAACTGTTTTTT.

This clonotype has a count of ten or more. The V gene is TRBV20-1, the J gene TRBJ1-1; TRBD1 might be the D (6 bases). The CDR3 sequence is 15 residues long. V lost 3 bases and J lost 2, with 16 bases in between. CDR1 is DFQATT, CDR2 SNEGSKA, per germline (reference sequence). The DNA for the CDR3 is TGCAGTGCTAGGGAAACCCCCAGGGGAAACACTGAAGCTTTCTTT. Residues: CSARETPRGNTEAFF.

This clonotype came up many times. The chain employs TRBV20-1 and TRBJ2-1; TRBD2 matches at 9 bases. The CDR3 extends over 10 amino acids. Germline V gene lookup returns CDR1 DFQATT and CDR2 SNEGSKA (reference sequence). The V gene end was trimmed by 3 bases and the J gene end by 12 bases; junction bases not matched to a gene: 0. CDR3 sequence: CSARREGQFF. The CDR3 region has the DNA TGCAGTGCTAGGCGGGAGGGGCAGTTCTTC.

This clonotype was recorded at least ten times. The DNA for the CDR3 is TGCAGCGTTGACGACAGAAGCACTTACAATGAGCAGTTCTTC. Translating gives CSVDDRSTYNEQFF. This chain uses TRBV29-1 with TRBJ2-1; possible D gene TRBD1, 5 bases. V lost 3 bases and J lost 4, with 13 bases in between. This CDR3 has 14 amino acids. Germline CDR1 and CDR2: SQVTM and ANQGSEA.

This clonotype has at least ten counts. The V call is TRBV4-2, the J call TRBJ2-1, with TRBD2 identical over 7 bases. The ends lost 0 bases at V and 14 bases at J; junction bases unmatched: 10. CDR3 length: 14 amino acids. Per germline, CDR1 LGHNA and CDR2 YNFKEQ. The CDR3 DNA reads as TGTGCCAGCAGCCAAGATGGTCCCAGCGGGAACGAGTTCTTC. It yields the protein CASSQDGPSGNEFF.

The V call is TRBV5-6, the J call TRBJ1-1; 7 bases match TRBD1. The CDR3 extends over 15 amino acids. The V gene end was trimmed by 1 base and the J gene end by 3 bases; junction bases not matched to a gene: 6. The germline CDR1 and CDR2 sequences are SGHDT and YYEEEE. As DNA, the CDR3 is TGTGCCAGCAGCTTGTGGGACAGCGTATACACTGAAGCTTTCTTT. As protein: CASSLWDSVYTEAFF.

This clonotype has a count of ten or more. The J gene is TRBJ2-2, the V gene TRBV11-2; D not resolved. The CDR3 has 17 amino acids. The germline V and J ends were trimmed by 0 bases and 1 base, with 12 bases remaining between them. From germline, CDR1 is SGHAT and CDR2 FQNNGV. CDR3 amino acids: CASSLEVRYLNTGELFF. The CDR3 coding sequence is TGTGCCAGCAGCTTAGAGGTACGATACCTGAACACCGGGGAGCTGTTTTTT. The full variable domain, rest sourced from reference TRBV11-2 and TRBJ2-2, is EAGVAQSPRYKIIEKRQSVAFWCNPISGHATLYWYQQILGQGPKLLIQFQNNGVVDDSQLPKDRFSAERLKGVDSTLKIQPAKLEDSAVYLCASSLEVRYLNTGELFFGEGSRLTVL.

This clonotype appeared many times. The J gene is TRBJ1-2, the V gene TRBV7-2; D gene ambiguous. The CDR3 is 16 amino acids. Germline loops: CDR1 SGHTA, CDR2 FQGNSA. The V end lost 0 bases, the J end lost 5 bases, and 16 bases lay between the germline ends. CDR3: CASSLASPGSLYGYTF. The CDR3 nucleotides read TGTGCCAGCAGCTTAGCCTCCCCGGGATCTCTATATGGCTACACCTTC.

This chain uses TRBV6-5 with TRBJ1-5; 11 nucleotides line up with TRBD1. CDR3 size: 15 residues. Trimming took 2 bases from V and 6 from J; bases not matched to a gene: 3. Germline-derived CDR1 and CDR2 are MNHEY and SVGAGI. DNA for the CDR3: TGTGCCAGCAGTTACCCCGGGACAGGGGGTCAGCCCCAGCATTTT. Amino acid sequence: CASSYPGTGGQPQHF.

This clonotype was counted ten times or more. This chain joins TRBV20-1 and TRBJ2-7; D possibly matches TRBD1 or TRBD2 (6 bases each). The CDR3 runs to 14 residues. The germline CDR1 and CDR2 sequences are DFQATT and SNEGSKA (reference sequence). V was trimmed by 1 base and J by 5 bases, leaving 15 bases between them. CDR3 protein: CSARVPDRGHEQYF. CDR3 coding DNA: TGCAGTGCTAGAGTACCCGACCGGGGGCACGAGCAGTACTTC.

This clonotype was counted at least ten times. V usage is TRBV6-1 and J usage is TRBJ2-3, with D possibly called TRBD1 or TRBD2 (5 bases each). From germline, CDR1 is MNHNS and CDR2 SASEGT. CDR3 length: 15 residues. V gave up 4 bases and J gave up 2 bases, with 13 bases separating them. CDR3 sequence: CASSATGTTTDTQYF. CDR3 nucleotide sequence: TGTGCCAGCAGTGCAACCGGGACCACCACAGATACGCAGTATTTT.

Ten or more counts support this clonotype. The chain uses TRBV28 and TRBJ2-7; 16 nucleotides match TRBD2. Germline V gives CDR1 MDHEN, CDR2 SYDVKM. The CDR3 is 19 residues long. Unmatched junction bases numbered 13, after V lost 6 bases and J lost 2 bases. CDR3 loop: CASSRLITGTSGRAYEQYF. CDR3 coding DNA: TGTGCCAGCAGCCGTCTAATTACCGGGACTAGCGGGAGGGCCTACGAGCAGTACTTC.

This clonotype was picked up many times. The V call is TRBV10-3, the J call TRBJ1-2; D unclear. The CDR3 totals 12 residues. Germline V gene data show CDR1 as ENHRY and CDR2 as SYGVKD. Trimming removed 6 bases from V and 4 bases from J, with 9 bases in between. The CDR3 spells CAIRTDTYGYTF. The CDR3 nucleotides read TGTGCCATCAGGACCGACACCTATGGCTACACCTTC.

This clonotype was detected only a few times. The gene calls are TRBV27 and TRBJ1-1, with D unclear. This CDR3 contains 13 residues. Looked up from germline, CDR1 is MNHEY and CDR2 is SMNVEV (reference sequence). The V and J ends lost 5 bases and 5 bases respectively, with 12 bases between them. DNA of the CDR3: TGTGCCAGCAGTCCCAGTGTGATTACTGAAGCTTTCTTT. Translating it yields CASSPSVITEAFF.

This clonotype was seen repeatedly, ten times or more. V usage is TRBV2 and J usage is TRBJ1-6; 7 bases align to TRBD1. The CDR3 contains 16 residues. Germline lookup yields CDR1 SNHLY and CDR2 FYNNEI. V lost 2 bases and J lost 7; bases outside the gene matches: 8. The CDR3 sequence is CASSETQGGTNSPLHF. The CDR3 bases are TGTGCCAGCAGTGAAACCCAGGGGGGAACCAATTCACCCCTCCACTTT.

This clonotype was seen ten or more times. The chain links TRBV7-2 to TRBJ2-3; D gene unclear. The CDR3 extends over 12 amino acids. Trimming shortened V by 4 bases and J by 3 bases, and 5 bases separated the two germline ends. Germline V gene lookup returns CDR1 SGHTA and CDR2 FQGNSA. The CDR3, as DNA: TGTGCCAGCAGCTCCCAAACAGATACGCAGTATTTT. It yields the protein CASSSQTDTQYF.

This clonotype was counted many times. The CDR3: CASRGQGALEKLFF. The CDR3 bases are TGTGCCAGCAGGGGCCAGGGGGCATTGGAAAAACTGTTTTTT. This rearrangement joins TRBV7-9 to TRBJ1-4, with 8 bases fitting TRBD1. V was clipped by 6 bases and J by 8 bases; unmatched bases: 8. The germline V gene encodes CDR1 SEHNR and CDR2 FQNEAQ (reference sequence). The CDR3 runs to 14 residues.

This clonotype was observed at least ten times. DNA of the CDR3: TGTGCCACCAGCAGAGAACCGGGTTCACCCCTCCACTTT. Translation: CATSREPGSPLHF. This chain links TRBV15 with TRBJ1-6; D remains ambiguous. V was clipped by 0 bases and J by 9 bases, with 6 bases between them. The germline V gene has CDR1 LNHNV and CDR2 YYDKDF (reference sequence). The CDR3 extends over 13 amino acids.